This TCR beta chain was found in a study of a mutant IDH1 vaccine in newly diagnosed glioma. Overall study context: Weeks 1, 3, 5, 7, 11, 15, 19 and 23 were when patients received their eight vaccinations. Antecedent treatment encompassed radiotherapy, temozolomide, or their combination; the majority received both. Vaccination started 4-6 weeks after radiotherapy alone, or with temozolomide cycles. Findings and limits, study-wide: Variations in leading peripheral T cell clonotypes appeared to have no connection with pseudoprogression.

There are a few counts of this clone. Its antigen is not identified. The time point here: week 23, last vaccination. Each dose delivered 300 ug of mutant IDH1 20-mer peptide subcutaneously with imiquimod. Sequenced by immunoSEQ multiplex PCR; TCRdb stores in-frame clones only, minus some. There are tens of thousands of clones in the sample; approximately 84% occur only once, and approximately 12% lies in the top ten. The length of the CDR3 is 13 residues. In germline, CDR1 is MNHEY, CDR2 SMNVEV (reference sequence). Trimming took 2 bases from V and 2 from J, leaving 6 bases between them. Material: PBMCs, obtained from a glioma patient whose treatment included an IDH1 peptide vaccine. The chain is built from TRBV27 and TRBJ1-2, with no clear D. This TCR was recovered from a man younger than 30 with glioma. For the CDR3, the DNA is TGTGCCAGCAGTTTAAACGGCAACTATGGCTACACCTTC. This translates into CASSLNGNYGYTF.